This T cell receptor (beta chain) derives from a study of cytomegalovirus exposure and HLA in healthy donors. Study-level background: A subsequent analysis stated that the 120 or so validation repertoires were run on the same platform as the roughly 700 first-cohort repertoires.

As concerns this clone: Its target is not known.

Regarding the study as a whole: The study put 150 to 200 TCR beta chains on its list as cytomegalovirus-associated. While the bulk of TCR sequences proved rare, some public TCRs turned up in many donors.

Sequencing was performed with immunoSEQ multiplex PCR; in TCRdb, only in-frame clones are kept and a portion is missing. This table has 200,000 or so clones, 80% to 95% appearing once. This TCR was sampled from a young woman in good health and CMV-seronegative. Material: PBMCs.

The CDR3 region has the DNA TGTGCCAGCAGTTCCATAGAGACCCAGTACTTC. Translated: CASSSIETQYF. This rearrangement joins TRBV28 to TRBJ2-5, with D hard to call. The V gene lost 4 bases and the J gene lost 4 bases, with 4 bases spanning the gap. CDR3 length: 11 residues. Germline CDR1 reads MDHEN; CDR2 reads SYDVKM.